Described below is a single T cell receptor (beta chain) sequence and its context. Its antigen specificity is not known. Qualities for individual bases were not recorded, and no much larger clone is one base off. The label giving this sample's treatment or condition can be read as: oral pan-JAK inhibitor, 5-10 mg twice daily. Peripheral blood and lesional scalp punch biopsies were obtained from patients with alopecia areata. After PBMCs were isolated by density centrifugation and stained for CD3, CD4 and CD8, a FACSAria was used to sort CD4+ and CD8+ T cells. Receptor amplification or capture employed the immunoSEQ multiplex PCR assay. RNA was extracted from all samples and reverse transcribed into cDNA as template for TCR sequencing. First-strand cDNA was synthesized with SuperScript III using a 2:1 mix of oligo-dT and random hexamers. A synthetic immune receptor repertoire was used to gauge amplification bias, and whatever bias remained was removed computationally. The paper's data handling went like this. Raw reads were preprocessed to remove errors, and CDR3 was defined according to IMGT conventions as the region from the conserved cysteine to phenylalanine. To get clonality, Shannon entropy was normalized by log2 of the number of productive unique TCRs and the result was subtracted from 1. Scalp TCRbeta sequences were cross-referenced with sorted blood CD4 and CD8 repertoires so that the CD4 or CD8 identity of scalp clones could be inferred. Not all clones reach the TCRdb copy of this immuneACCESS table, which keeps in-frame sequences only. Checked studies attribute under half of the gap to unresolved V genes and leave the rest unexplained. V and J calls and clone size come straight from that table; D and trimming were deduced from the DNA. The sample yields fewer than 250,000 clones; roughly two fifths were counted once. The ten largest clones capture 0.4% to 0.55% of the sample.

This sample is drawn from a study of CD8+ T cells in alopecia areata (dated by TCRdb to the late 2010s). For the study in its entirety: The treated patients took part in an open-label pilot trial in which moderate-to-severe alopecia areata was treated with oral tofacitinib at 5 to 10 mg twice daily. Tofacitinib was given for 6 to 18 months, followed by 6 months of follow-up off drug to assess delayed response and recurrence. In treated patients, disease severity was measured using the SALT score, which gives the percentage of scalp surface area affected. High-throughput TCRbeta sequencing was used to examine T cell clonal expansion in alopecia areata in both the C3H/HeJ mouse model and human patients. On the human side, TCRbeta sequencing was run on scalp tissue and on sorted CD4+ and CD8+ peripheral blood T cells from healthy controls and from alopecia areata patients with either patchy or totalis/universalis disease. Biopsies were taken from tofacitinib-treated patients at baseline and again at 4 and 24 weeks into treatment, and several of those patients also had a later scalp biopsy. Clonality in the scalp was compared among normal scalp (n=4), patchy alopecia areata scalp (n=8), and alopecia totalis/universalis scalp (n=8). The RNA source kit depended on sample type: the PAXgene miRNA kit for fixed scalp, the miRNeasy kit for PBMCs, and the RNeasy kit for mouse skin. TCRbeta CDR3 regions were amplified by immunoSEQ multiplex PCR with 35 Vbeta forward and 13 Jbeta reverse primers. The paper's findings and limits, for the study overall: TCR sequences shared between patients were less clear than in mice, possibly partly because of HLA diversity in the patient population. During tofacitinib treatment, many expanded lesional clones stuck around in both scalp and blood, and this persistence may partly explain why relapse happens after treatment is stopped. Scalp TCR repertoire analysis is complicated because resident alphabeta T cells in normal human skin are also sequenced, whereas mouse skin is dominated by gammadelta T cells. Compared with normal scalp, lesional scalp had higher clonality and more expanded CD8+ clones, particularly in alopecia totalis/universalis, a pattern that suggests antigenic drive. Because the treated cohort was small and included a single nonresponder, larger studies are needed to assess links between baseline CD8+ expansion and response. Tofacitinib significantly decreased scalp clonality and the number of expanded CD8+ clones among the top 100 scalp clones.

Inclusive of the bounding cysteine and phenylalanine, the CDR3 is 11 residues long. Only CDR3 DNA is held: 33 bases, read in frame from base 1. V drops 5 bases and J drops 1 base, leaving 6 bases in between. From a lookup of the germline V gene, CDR1 and CDR2 are SQVTM and ANQGSEA. Recombination connected TRBV29-1 to TRBJ2-7; TRBD1 might be the D gene, on 6 matching bases. This receptor was taken from a human donor with alopecia areata. The source was CD4+ T cells sorted from blood, collected between weeks 30 and 35, from a patient treated with tofacitinib. The nucleotides read TGCAGCGTTAGGGGGTCCTACGAGCAGTACTTC. This translates into CSVRGSYEQYF.